The clone carrying this TCR beta chain was counted a few times. The antigen remains unidentified. Individual cDNA molecules carried attached unique molecular identifiers. TCRdb itself ran the 5' RACE reads through MiXCR, one entry per CDR3 protein. This table holds about 31,000 distinct CDR3 sequences, roughly 6.6% found once. The sample comes from a study of early T cells in non-severe SARS-CoV-2 infection. For the study at large: Bulk RNA isolated from unsorted whole blood underwent sequencing; chains were not paired.

The germline V gene has CDR1 MNHEY and CDR2 SMNVEV (reference sequence). This CDR3 has 14 residues. Trimming left V 8 bases short and J 8 bases short, with 19 bases between. Study-wide findings and caveats: The study's VDJdb matching favored anti-spike CD8 responses and missed private and CD4 specificities.

This material consisted of whole blood, taken at baseline. The TCR comes from an adult who was a healthcare worker with PCR-confirmed SARS-CoV-2 infection or an uninfected control (not recorded which). The chain recombines TRBV27 with TRBJ1-3; unclear D gene. CDR3 region: CASGRYGLRDTIYF. CDR3 DNA sequence: TGTGCCAGCGGCAGATACGGTCTGAGGGACACCATATATTTT.